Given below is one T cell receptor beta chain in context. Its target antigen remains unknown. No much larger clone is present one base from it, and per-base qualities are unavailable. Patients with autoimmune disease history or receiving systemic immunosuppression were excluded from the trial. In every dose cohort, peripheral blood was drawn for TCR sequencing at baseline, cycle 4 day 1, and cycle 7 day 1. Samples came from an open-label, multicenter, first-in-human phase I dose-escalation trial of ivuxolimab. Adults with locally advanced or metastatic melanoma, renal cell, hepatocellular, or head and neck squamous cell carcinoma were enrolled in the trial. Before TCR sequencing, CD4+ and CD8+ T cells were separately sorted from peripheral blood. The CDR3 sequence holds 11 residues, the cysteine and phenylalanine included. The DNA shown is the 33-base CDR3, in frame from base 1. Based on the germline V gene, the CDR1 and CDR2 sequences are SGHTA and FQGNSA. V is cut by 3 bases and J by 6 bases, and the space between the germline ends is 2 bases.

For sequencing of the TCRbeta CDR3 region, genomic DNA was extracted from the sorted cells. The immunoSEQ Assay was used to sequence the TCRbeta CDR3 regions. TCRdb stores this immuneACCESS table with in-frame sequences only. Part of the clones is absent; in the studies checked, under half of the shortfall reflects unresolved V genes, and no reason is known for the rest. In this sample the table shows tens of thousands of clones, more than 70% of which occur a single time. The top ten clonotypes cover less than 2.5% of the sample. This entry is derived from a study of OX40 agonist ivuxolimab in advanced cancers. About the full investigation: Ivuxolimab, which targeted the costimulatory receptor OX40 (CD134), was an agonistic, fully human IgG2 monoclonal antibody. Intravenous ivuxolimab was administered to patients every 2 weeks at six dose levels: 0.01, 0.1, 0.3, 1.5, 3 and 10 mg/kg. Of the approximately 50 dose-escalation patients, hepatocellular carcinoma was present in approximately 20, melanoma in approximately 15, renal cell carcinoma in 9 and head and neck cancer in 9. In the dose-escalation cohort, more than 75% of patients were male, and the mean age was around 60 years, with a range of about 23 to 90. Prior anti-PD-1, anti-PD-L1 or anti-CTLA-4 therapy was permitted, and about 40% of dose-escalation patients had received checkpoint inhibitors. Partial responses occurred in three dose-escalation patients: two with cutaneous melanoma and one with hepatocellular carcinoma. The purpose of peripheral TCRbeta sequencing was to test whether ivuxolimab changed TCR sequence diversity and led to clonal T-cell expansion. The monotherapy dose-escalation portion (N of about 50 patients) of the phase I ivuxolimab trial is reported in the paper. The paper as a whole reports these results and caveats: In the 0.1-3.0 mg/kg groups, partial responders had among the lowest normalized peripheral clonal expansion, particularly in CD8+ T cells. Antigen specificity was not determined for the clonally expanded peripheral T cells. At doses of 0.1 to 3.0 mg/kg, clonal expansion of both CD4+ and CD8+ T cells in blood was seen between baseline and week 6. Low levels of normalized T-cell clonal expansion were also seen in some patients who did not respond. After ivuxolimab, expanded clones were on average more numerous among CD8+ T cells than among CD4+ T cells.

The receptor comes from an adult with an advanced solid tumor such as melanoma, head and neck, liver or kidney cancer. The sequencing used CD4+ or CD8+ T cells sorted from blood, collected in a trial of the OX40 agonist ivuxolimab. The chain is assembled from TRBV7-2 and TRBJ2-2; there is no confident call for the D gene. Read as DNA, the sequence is TGTGCCAGCAGCTTTCCCGGGGAGCTGTTTTTT. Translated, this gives CASSFPGELFF.